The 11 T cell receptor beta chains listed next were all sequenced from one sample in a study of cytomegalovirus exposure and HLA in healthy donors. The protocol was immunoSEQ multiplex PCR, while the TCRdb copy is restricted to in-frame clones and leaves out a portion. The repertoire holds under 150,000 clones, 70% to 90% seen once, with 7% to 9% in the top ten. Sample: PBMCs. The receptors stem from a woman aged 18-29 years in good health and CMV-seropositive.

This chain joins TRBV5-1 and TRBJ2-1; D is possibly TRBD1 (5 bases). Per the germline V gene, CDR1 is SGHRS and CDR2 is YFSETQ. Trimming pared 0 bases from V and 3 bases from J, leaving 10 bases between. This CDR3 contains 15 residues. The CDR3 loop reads CASSLGQTDYNEQFF. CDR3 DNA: TGCGCCAGCAGCTTGGGACAGACAGACTACAATGAGCAGTTCTTC.

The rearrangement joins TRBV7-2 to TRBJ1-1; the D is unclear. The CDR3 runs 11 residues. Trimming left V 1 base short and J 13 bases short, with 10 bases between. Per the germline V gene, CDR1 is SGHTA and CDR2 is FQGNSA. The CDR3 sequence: CASSLDREGFF. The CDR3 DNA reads TGTGCCAGCAGCTTAGACCGCGAGGGTTTCTTT.

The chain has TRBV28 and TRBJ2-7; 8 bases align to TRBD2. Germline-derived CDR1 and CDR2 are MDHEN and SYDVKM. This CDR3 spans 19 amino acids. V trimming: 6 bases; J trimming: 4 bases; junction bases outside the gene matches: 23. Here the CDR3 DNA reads TGTGCCAGCAGCCCGGGGTTGGCGGGGGGAATCCTCAGCTTATACGAGCAGTACTTC. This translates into CASSPGLAGGILSLYEQYF. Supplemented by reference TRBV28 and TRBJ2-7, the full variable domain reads DVKVTQSSRYLVKRTGEKVFLECVQDMDHENMFWYRQDPGLGLRLIYFSYDVKMKEKGDIPEGYSVSREKKERFSLILESASTNQTSMYLCASSPGLAGGILSLYEQYFGPGTRLTVT.

The CDR3 protein is CASSFPDRGLMNTEAFF. The CDR3 coding sequence is TGCGCCAGCAGCTTCCCGGACAGGGGGCTCATGAACACTGAAGCTTTCTTT. The chain couples TRBV5-1 to TRBJ1-1, with 11 nucleotides matching TRBD1. V shed 2 bases and J 0 bases; nucleotides not matched to a gene: 6. Germline CDR1 SGHRS, CDR2 YFSETQ. CDR3 length equals 17 residues.

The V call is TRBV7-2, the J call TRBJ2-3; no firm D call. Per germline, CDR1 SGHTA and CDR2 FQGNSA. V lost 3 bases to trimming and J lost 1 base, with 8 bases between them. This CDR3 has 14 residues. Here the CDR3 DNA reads TGTGCCAGCAGCTTCACACCTCGCACAGATACGCAGTATTTT. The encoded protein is CASSFTPRTDTQYF.

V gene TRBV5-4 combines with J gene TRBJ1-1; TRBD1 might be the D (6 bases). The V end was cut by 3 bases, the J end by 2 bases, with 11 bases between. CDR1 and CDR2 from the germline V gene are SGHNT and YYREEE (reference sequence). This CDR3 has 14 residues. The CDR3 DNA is TGTGCCAGCAGCTGGGGGCAGGGAAACACTGAAGCTTTCTTT. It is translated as CASSWGQGNTEAFF.

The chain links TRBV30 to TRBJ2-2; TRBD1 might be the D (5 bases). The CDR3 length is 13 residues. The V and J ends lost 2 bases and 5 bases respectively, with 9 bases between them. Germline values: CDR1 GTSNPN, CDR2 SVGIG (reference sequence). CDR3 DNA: TGTGCCTGGAGTTTAGCAGGGACCGGGGAGCTGTTTTTT. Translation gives CAWSLAGTGELFF. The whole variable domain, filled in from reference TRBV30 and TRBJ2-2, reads SQTIHQWPATLVQPVGSPLSLECTVEGTSNPNLYWYRQAAGRGLQLLFYSVGIGQISSEVPQNLSASRPQDRQFILSSKKLLLSDSGFYLCAWSLAGTGELFFGEGSRLTVL.

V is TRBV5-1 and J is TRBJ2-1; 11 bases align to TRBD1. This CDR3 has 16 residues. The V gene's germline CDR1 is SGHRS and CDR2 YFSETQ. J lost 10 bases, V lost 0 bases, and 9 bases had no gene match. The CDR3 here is CASSLGGTGGLVEQFF. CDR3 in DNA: TGCGCCAGCAGCTTGGGCGGGACAGGGGGACTCGTGGAGCAGTTCTTC.

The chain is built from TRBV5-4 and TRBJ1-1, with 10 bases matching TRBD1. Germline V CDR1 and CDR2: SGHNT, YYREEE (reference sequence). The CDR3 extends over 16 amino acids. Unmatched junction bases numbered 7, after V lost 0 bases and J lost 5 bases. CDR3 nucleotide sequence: TGTGCCAGCAGCTTGGACGACAGGGGGCTGAGGACTGAAGCTTTCTTT. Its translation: CASSLDDRGLRTEAFF.

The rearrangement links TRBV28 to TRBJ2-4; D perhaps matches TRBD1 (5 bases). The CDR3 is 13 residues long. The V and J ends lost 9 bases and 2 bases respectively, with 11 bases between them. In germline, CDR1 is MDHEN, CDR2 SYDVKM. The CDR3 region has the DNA TGTGCCAGTATCGACAGAACCAAAAACATTCAGTACTTC. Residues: CASIDRTKNIQYF.

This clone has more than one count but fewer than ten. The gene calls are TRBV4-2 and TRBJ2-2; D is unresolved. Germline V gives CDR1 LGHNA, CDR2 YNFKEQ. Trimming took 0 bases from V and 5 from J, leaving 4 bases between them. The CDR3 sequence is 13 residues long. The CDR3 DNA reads TGTGCCAGCAGCCAAGATGAGACCGGGGAGCTGTTTTTT. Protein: CASSQDETGELFF.